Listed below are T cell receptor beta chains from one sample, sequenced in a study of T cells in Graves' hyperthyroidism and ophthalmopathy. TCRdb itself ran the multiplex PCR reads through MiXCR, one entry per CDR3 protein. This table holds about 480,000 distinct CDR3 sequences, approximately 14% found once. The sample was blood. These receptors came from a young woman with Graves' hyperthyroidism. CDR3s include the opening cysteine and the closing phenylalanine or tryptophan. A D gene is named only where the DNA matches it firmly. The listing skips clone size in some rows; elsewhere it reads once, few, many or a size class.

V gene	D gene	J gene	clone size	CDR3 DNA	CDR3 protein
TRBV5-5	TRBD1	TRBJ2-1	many	TGTGCCACCTCGAGGTGGGGACAGGGCTTGGATCATGAGCAGTTCTTC	CATSRWGQGLDHEQFF
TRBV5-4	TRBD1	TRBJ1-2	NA	TGTGCCAGCAGCTTGGGACAGGGGATGACCTATGGCTACACCTTC	CASSLGQGMTYGYTF
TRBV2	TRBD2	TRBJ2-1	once	TGTGCCAGCAGTGAAGGCCCACGACTAGCGGGAGGGCCCGATGAGCGGTTCTTC	CASSEGPRLAGGPDERFF
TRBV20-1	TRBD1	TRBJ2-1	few	TGCAGTGCTAGGACAGGGAAACCCTACAATGAGCAGTTCTTC	CSARTGKPYNEQFF
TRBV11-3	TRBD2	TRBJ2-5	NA	TGTGCCAGCAGCTGGGCGCCGGGAGGGCCCAGAGAGACCCAGTACTTC	CASSWAPGGPRETQYF
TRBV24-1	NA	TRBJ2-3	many	TGTGCCACCAGTGATTTCTCCAGCACAGATACGCAGTATTTT	CATSDFSSTDTQYF
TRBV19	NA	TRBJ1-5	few	TGTGCCAGTAGAACTATACGGAAAAATCAGCCCCAGCATTTT	CASRTIRKNQPQHF
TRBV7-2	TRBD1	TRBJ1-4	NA	TGTGCCAGCAGCCTCGTGGGACAGGAGGAAAAACTGTTTTTT	CASSLVGQEEKLFF
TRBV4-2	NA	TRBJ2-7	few	TGTGCCAGCAGTCTTGGGGACGGCTACGAGCAGTACTTC	CASSLGDGYEQYF
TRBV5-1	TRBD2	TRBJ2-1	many	TGCGCCAGCAGCTCGCAGACTAGCGGGAGAGTTCTTGAGCAGTTCTTC	CASSSQTSGRVLEQFF
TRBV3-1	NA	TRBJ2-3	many	TGTGCCAGCAGCCAAGATGTGTCGCTCGGCACAGATACGCAGTATTTT	CASSQDVSLGTDTQYF
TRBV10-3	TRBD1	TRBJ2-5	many	TGTGCCATCAGTGCGGACAGGGGGATTCGAGAGACCCAGTACTTC	CAISADRGIRETQYF
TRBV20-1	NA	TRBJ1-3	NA	TGCAGTGCTAGAATCTCTTACTCTGGAAACACCATATATTTT	CSARISYSGNTIYF
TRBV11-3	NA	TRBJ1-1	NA	TGTGCCAGCAGCTTAGACCCCAGGGAGGGTCGGGCTTTCTTT	CASSLDPREGRAFF
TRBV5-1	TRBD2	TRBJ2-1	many	TGCGCCAGCAGCAGAGGGACTAGCGGGAATTACAATGAGCAGTTCTTC	CASSRGTSGNYNEQFF
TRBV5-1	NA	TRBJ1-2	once	TGCGCCAGCAGGTTGGATCGAAGGGGCTACACCTTC	CASRLDRRGYTF
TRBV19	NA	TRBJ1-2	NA	TGTGCCAGTAGTTACTCCAGGGACGGGGGCTATGGCTACACCTTC	CASSYSRDGGYGYTF
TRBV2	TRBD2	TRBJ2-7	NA	TGTGCCAGTGGGCTAGCGGAAGTCAGTTACGAGCAGTACTTC	CASGLAEVSYEQYF
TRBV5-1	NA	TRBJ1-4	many	TGCGCCAGCAGCACGGGGCTGCTTAATGAAAAACTGTTTTTT	CASSTGLLNEKLFF
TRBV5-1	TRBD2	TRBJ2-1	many	TGCGCCAGCAGCAAGACTAGCGAGACCTACAATGAGCAGTTCTTC	CASSKTSETYNEQFF
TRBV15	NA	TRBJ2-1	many	TGTGCCACCAGCAGAGATACGGTTTTGTCCTACAATGAGCAGTTCTTC	CATSRDTVLSYNEQFF
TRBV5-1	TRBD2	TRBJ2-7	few	TGCGCCAGCAGCTTGCGAACCTCGACTAGCGGAGCCTACGAGCAGTACTTC	CASSLRTSTSGAYEQYF
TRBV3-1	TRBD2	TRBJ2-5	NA	TGTGCCAGCAGCCGCGGGGGGGCGGGACTTCAAGAGACCCAGTACTTC	CASSRGGAGLQETQYF
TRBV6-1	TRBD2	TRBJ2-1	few	TGTGCCAGCACCCTAGCGGGAGGGAAAAATGAGCAGTTCTTC	CASTLAGGKNEQFF
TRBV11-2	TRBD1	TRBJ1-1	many	TGTGCCAGCAGCCTACGTCGGCGCGGAGGAGACAGGGAGAACACTGAAGCTTTCTTT	CASSLRRRGGDRENTEAFF
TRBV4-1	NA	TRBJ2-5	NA	TGCGCCAGCAGCCATAACCGGGACTCTCAAGAGACCCAGTACTTC	CASSHNRDSQETQYF
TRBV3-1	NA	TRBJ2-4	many	TGTGCCAGCAACCAAGCAGGGGCGGGTGCCAAAAACATTCAGTACTTC	CASNQAGAGAKNIQYF
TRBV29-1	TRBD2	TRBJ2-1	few	TGCAGCGTTCCGACTAGCGGATTATACAATGAGCAGTTCTTC	CSVPTSGLYNEQFF
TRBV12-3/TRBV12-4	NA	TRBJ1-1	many	TGTGCCAGCAGTTTAGGACAGACGAACACTGAAGCTTTCTTT	CASSLGQTNTEAFF
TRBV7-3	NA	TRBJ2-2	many	TGTGCCAGCAGCCTCGGTGGAGCAAACACCGGGGAGCTGTTTTTT	CASSLGGANTGELFF
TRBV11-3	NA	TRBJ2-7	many	TGTGCCAGCAGCTTAGATATAAGGCGTTACTCCTACGAGCAGTACTTC	CASSLDIRRYSYEQYF
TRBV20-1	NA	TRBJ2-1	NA	TGCAGTGCGGGATCCTTTGAGCAGTTCTTC	CSAGSFEQFF
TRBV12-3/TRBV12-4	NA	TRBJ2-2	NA	TGTGCCAGCAGCAAGGGACTTACCACCGGGGAGCTGTTTTTT	CASSKGLTTGELFF
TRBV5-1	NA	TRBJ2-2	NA	TGCGCCAGCAGCTGGGCGCCGAACACCGGGGAGCTGTTTTTT	CASSWAPNTGELFF
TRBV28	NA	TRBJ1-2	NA	TGTGCCAGCAGTCCCAATCTCCGACAGATCTATGGCTACACCTTC	CASSPNLRQIYGYTF
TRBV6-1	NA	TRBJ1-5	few	TGTGCCAGCAGTTATGGCCGAGCCAATCAGCCCCAGCATTTT	CASSYGRANQPQHF
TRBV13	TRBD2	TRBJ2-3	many	TGTGCCAGCAGCTTCGGGACTAGGAACACAGATACGCAGTATTTT	CASSFGTRNTDTQYF
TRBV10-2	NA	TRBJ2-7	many	TGCGCCAGCAGTGAGGGGGACTTCGCCTACGAGCAGTACTTC	CASSEGDFAYEQYF
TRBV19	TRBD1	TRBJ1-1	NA	TGTGCCAGTAGTCCCCGGGCAGGGGGTGAAGCTTTCTTT	CASSPRAGGEAFF
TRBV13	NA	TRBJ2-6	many	TGTGCCAGCAGCTTTTGGGGCCGCGACAACGTCCTGACTTTC	CASSFWGRDNVLTF
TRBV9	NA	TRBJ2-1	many	TGTGCCAGCAGCGTAGTGGGGGCGTCTAATGAGCAGTTCTTC	CASSVVGASNEQFF
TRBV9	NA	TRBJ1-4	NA	TGTGCCAGCAGCGCCGGGGGGGCACAAGAAAAACTGTTTTTT	CASSAGGAQEKLFF
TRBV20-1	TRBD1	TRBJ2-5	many	TGCAGTGCAGCCGGGACAGGTCTGGAGACCCAGTACTTC	CSAAGTGLETQYF
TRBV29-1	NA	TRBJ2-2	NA	TGCAGCGTTGATCACCAGGGGAACACCGGGGAGCTGTTTTTT	CSVDHQGNTGELFF
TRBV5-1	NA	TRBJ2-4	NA	TGCGCCAGCAGCTTCGGGGAGATAGCCAAAAACATTCAGTGCTTC	CASSFGEIAKNIQCF
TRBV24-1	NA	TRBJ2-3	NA	TGTGCCACCAGTGATCAATCGACCTGGATTACGCAGTATTTT	CATSDQSTWITQYF
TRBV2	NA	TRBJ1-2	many	TGTGCCAGCAGGACAGGAAACTATGGCTACACCTTC	CASRTGNYGYTF
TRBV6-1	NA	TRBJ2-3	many	TGTGCCAGCCGGGACGCCAACACAGATACGCAGTATTTT	CASRDANTDTQYF
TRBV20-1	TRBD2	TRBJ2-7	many	TGCAGTGCTGCAGCTAGCGGGAGCTCCTACGAGCAGTACTTC	CSAAASGSSYEQYF
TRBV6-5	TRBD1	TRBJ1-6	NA	TGTGCCAGCAGTTACGTGGGACAGGGATCCCCCCTCCACTTT	CASSYVGQGSPLHF
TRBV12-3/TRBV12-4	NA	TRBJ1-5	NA	TGTGCCAGCAGTTTACGGCAGGGATTTGGGTATAGCAATCAGCCCCAGCATTTT	CASSLRQGFGYSNQPQHF
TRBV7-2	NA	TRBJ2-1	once	TGTGCCAGCAGCTTAGGGACCATTCAGTTCTTC	CASSLGTIQFF
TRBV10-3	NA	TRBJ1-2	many	TGTGCCATCAGTGGTCGGACAGAGGACTATGGCTACACCTTC	CAISGRTEDYGYTF
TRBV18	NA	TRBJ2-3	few	TGTGCCAGCTCGTCAGGGAAGGATACGCAGTATTTT	CASSSGKDTQYF
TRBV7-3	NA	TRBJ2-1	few	TGTGCCAGCAGCAACATGGGACATGAGCAGTTCTTC	CASSNMGHEQFF
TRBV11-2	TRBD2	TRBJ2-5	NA	TGTGCCAGCAGCCCGACTAGCGGGAGTGGAGAGACCCAGTACTTC	CASSPTSGSGETQYF
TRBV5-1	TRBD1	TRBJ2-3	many	TGCGCCAGCAGCGGGACAGTGGTCGGTCTCGGCACAGATACGCAGTATTTT	CASSGTVVGLGTDTQYF